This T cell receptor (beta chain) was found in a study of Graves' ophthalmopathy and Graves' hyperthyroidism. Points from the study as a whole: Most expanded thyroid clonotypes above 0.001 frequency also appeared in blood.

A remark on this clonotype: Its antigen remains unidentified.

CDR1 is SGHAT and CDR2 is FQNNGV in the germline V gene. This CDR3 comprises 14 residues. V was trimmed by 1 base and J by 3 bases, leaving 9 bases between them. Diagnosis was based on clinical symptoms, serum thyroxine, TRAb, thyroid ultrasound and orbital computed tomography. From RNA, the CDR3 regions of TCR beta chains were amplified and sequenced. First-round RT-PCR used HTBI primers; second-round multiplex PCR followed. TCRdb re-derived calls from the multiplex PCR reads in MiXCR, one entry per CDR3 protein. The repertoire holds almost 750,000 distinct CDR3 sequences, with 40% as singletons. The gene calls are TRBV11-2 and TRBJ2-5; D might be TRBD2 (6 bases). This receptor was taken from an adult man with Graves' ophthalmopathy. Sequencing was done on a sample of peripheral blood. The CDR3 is CASSLGRGEETQYF. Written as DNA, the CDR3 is TGTGCCAGCAGCTTAGGGAGGGGTGAAGAGACCCAGTACTTC.